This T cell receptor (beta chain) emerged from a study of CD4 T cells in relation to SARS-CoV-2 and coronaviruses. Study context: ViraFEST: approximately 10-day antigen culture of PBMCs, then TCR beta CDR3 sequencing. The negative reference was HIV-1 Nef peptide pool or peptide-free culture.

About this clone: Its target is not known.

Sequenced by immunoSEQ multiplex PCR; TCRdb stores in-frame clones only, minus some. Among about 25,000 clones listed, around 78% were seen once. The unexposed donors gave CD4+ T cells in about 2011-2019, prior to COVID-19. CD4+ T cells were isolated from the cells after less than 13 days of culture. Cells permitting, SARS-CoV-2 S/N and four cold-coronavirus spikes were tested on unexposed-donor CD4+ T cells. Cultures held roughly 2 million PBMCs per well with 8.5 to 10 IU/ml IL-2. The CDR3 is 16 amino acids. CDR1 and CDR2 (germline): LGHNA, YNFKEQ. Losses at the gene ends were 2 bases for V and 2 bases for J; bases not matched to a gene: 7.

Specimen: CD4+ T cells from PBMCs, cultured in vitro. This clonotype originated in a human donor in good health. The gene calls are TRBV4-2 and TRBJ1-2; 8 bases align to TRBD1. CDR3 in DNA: TGTGCCAGCAGCCAAATCCGGGACAGGCCAAACTATGGCTACACCTTC. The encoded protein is CASSQIRDRPNYGYTF.